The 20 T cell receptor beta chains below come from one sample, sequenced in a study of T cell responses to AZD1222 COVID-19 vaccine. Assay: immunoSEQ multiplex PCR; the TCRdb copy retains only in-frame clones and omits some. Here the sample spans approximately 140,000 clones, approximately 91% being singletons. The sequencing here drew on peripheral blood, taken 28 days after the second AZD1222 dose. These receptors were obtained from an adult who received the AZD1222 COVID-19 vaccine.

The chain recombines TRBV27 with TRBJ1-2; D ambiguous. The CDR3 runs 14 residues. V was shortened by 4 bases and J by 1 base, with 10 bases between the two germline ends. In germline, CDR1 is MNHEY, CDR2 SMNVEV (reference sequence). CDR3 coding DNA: TGTGCCAGCAGTTCAATCGGGCGTAACTATGGCTACACCTTC. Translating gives CASSSIGRNYGYTF.

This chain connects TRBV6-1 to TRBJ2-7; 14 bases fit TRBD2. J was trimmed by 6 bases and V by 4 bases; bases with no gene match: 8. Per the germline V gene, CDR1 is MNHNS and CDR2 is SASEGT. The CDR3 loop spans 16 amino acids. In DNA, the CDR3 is TGTGCCAGCAGTGGGTCCGGACTAGCGGGGGGTAGCGAGCAGTACTTC. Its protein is CASSGSGLAGGSEQYF.

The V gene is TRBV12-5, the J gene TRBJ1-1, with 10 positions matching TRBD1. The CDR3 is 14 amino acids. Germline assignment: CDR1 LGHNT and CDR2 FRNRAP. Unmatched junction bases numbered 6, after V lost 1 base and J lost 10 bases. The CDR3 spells CASGLGQGAGGAFF. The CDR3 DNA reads TGTGCTAGTGGTTTGGGACAGGGGGCCGGAGGAGCTTTCTTT.

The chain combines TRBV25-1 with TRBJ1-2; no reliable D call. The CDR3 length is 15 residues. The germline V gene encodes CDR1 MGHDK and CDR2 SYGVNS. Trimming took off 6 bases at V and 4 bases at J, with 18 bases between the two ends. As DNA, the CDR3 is TGTGCCAGCAGCGGCCGTGGAGGGCTGGGCTATGGCTACACCTTC. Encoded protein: CASSGRGGLGYGYTF.

The CDR3 here is CASSQVGRGSSYNEQFF. The CDR3 nucleotides are TGTGCCAGCAGCCAAGTTGGGAGGGGGAGCTCCTACAATGAGCAGTTCTTC. The chain links TRBV3-1 (or the pseudogene TRBV3-2) to TRBJ2-1; the D gene is possibly TRBD2 (7 bases). CDR1 is LGHDT and CDR2 is YNNKEL in the germline V gene (reference sequence). This CDR3 region has 17 residues. Trimming took 1 base from V and 0 from J, leaving 13 bases between them.

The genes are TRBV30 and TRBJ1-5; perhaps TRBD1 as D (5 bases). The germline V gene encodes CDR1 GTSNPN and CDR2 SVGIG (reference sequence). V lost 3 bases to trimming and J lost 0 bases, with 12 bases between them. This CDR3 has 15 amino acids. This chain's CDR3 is CAWSEGSHSNQPQHF. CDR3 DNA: TGTGCCTGGAGCGAGGGGTCCCATAGCAATCAGCCCCAGCATTTT.

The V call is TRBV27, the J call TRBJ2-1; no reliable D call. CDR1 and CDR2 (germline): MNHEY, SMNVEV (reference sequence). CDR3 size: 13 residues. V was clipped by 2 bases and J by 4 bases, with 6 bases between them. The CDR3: CASSLDHYNEQFF. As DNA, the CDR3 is TGTGCCAGCAGTTTAGACCATTACAATGAGCAGTTCTTC.

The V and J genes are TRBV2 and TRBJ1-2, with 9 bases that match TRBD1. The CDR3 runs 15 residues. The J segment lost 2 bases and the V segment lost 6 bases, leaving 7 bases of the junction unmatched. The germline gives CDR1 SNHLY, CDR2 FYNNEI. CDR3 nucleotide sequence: TGTGCCAGCAGGGCAAAAACAGGGGGCAACTATGGCTACACCTTC. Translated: CASRAKTGGNYGYTF.

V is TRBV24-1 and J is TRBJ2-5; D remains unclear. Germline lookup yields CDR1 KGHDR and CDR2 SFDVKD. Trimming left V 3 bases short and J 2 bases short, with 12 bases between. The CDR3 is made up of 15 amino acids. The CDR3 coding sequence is TGTGCCACCAGTGATCACAGAGGCCTTCAAGAGACCCAGTACTTC. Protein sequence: CATSDHRGLQETQYF.

CDR3 sequence (DNA): TGTGCCTGGAGTGTTAAAGGGGGCATCGGACAGCCCCAGCATTTT. Its protein is CAWSVKGGIGQPQHF. The chain employs TRBV30 and TRBJ1-5; the match to TRBD1 covers 7 bases. Looked up from germline, CDR1 is GTSNPN and CDR2 is SVGIG (reference sequence). V trimming: 0 bases; J trimming: 7 bases; junction bases outside the gene matches: 9. The CDR3 has 15 residues.

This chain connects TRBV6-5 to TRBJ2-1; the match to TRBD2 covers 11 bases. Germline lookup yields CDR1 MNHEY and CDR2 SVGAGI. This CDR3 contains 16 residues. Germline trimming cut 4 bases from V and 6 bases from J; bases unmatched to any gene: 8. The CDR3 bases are TGTGCCAGCAGTTCCCCACTAGCGGGAGTTAGCAATGAGCAGTTCTTC. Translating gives CASSSPLAGVSNEQFF.

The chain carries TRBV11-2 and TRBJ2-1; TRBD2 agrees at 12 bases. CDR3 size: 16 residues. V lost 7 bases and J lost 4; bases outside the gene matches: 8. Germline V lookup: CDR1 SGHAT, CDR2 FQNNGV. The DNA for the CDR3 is TGTGCCAGCAACTTTGGGACTAGCGGGTCTTACAATGAGCAGTTCTTC. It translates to CASNFGTSGSYNEQFF.

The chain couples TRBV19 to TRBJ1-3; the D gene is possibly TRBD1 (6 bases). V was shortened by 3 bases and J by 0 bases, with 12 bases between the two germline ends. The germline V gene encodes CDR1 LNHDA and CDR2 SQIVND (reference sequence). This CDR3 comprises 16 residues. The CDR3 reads CASSIAEGGSGNTIYF. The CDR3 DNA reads TGTGCCAGTAGTATTGCCGAAGGGGGCTCTGGAAACACCATATATTTT.

Written as DNA, the CDR3 is TGTGCCAGCAGTTGGCGGGAAACTAGGGGACAGGACTATGGCTACACCTTC. Translation: CASSWRETRGQDYGYTF. J is TRBJ1-2 and V is TRBV27; 8 positions agree with TRBD1. The J segment lost 3 bases and the V segment lost 4 bases, leaving 13 bases of the junction unmatched. The germline gives CDR1 MNHEY, CDR2 SMNVEV (reference sequence). This CDR3 is built from 17 residues.

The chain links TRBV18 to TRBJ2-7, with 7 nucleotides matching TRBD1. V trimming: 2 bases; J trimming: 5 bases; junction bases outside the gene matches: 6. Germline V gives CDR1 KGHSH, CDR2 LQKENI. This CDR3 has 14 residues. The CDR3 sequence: CASSPATGKDEQYF. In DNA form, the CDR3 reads TGTGCCAGCTCACCAGCGACAGGGAAAGACGAGCAGTACTTC.

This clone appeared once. The CDR3 region has the DNA TGTGCCAGCGCCGGGACATATGGTGAAGCTTTCTTT. It translates to CASAGTYGEAFF. V and J are TRBV27 and TRBJ1-1, with TRBD1 as a possible D gene (6 bases). CDR1 and CDR2 from the germline V gene are MNHEY and SMNVEV (reference sequence). V lost 8 bases to trimming and J lost 7 bases, with 14 bases between them. The length of the CDR3 is 12 residues.

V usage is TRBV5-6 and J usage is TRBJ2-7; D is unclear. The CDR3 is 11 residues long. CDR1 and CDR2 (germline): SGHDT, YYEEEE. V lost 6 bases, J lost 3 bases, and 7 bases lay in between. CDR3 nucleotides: TGTGCCAGCATCCCCAACTACGAGCAGTACTTC. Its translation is CASIPNYEQYF.

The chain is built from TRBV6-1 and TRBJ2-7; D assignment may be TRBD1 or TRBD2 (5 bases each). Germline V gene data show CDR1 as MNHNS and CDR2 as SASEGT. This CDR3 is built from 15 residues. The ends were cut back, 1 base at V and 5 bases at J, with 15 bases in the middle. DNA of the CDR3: TGTGCCAGCAGTGAAGGGCAGGGAGCCGCCCACGAGCAGTACTTC. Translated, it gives CASSEGQGAAHEQYF.

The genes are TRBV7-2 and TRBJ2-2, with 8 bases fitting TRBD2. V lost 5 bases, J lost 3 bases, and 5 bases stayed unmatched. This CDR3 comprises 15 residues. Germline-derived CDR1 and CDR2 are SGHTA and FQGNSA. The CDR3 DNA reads TGTGCCAGCAGCCCCTACGGGGGGGACACCGGGGAGCTGTTTTTT. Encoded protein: CASSPYGGDTGELFF.

CDR3 nucleotides: TGTGCCAGCAGCTTAGGGGGCGCGGCAGAAGCTTTCTTT. The encoded protein is CASSLGGAAEAFF. V gene TRBV11-3 combines with J gene TRBJ1-1; D might be TRBD1 (5 bases). Germline assignment: CDR1 SGHNT and CDR2 YENEEA. This CDR3 contains 13 residues. V gave up 1 base and J gave up 8 bases, with 11 bases separating them.